What follows are 28 T cell receptor beta chains derived from one specimen sequenced in a study of shared clonotypes between healthy human individuals (TCRdb year 2020). Library method: the immunoSEQ multiplex PCR assay. Sourced from immuneACCESS, this table was stored by TCRdb with only in-frame sequences that have V and J called. A share of the clones is absent; for the studies checked, an unresolved V gene accounts for under half, and the remainder has no known explanation. The sample contains roughly 2.4 million clones, 90% to 96% of them found a single time. The leading ten clones occupy around 0.13% of the sample. The sample comprised naive CD4+ T cells sorted from blood. Per the publication, the cell subset or site label means: CD45RA+ positively selected. The receptors here all came from a man between 18 and 35 years old in good health.

The chain carries TRBV6-6 and TRBJ2-4; 7 nucleotides match TRBD2. CDR1 and CDR2 from the germline V gene are MNHNY and SVGAGI (reference sequence). The CDR3 covers 12 residues. V lost 5 bases to trimming and J lost 8 bases; unmatched junction nucleotides: 3. For the CDR3, the DNA is TGTGCCAGCAGTACGGGGGGTGACATTCAGTACTTC. Translation: CASSTGGDIQYF.

The chain couples TRBV9 to TRBJ2-2, with TRBD2 identical over 12 bases. CDR1 and CDR2 from the germline V gene are SGDLS and YYNGEE. The CDR3 is 16 residues long. V lost 2 bases, J lost 3 bases, and 2 bases stayed unmatched. CDR3 sequence (DNA): TGTGCCAGCAGCGTGACTAGCGGGAGTTACACCGGGGAGCTGTTTTTT. Amino acids: CASSVTSGSYTGELFF.

This chain joins TRBV11-2 and TRBJ1-1; 9 bases agree with TRBD1. Losses at the gene ends were 2 bases for V and 4 bases for J; bases not matched to a gene: 8. The CDR3 runs to 16 residues. In germline, CDR1 is SGHAT, CDR2 FQNNGV. The CDR3 DNA sequence: TGTGCCAGCAGCTTATCCCCCGGACAGGGGAGCACTGAAGCTTTCTTT. This codes for CASSLSPGQGSTEAFF.

This clone was detected once. The same CDR3 can be traced to other DNA sequences in this sample. The V call is TRBV6-5, the J call TRBJ2-7; TRBD2 aligns across 12 bases. Trimming at V came to 0 bases and at J to 2 bases, leaving 2 bases not matched to a gene. Germline V CDR1 and CDR2: MNHEY, SVGAGI. The CDR3 runs 16 residues. The CDR3 reads CASSYSGLAGPYEQYF. The CDR3 coding sequence is TGTGCCAGCAGTTACTCTGGACTAGCGGGACCCTACGAGCAGTACTTC.

This chain links TRBV7-3 with TRBJ2-5; D perhaps matches TRBD2 (6 bases). V lost 1 base, J lost 1 base, and 13 bases lay in between. The length of the CDR3 is 16 residues. CDR1 is SGHTA and CDR2 is FQGTGA in the germline V gene. CDR3 amino acids: CASSLKGRGFQETQYF. As DNA, the CDR3 is TGTGCCAGCAGCTTAAAGGGGCGGGGATTCCAAGAGACCCAGTACTTC.

This chain links TRBV5-1 with TRBJ2-5; D uncertain. The CDR3 is 14 residues long. V gave up 0 bases and J gave up 4 bases, with 10 bases separating them. CDR1 is SGHRS, CDR2 YFSETQ, per germline. In nucleotides, the CDR3 is TGCGCCAGCAGCTTGGCCATCCTCGGAGAGACCCAGTACTTC. This codes for CASSLAILGETQYF.

The chain couples TRBV5-1 to TRBJ2-7; 8 nucleotides agree with TRBD2. CDR3 size: 16 residues. V gave up 4 bases and J gave up 0 bases; unmatched junction bases: 9. The germline V gene has CDR1 SGHRS and CDR2 YFSETQ. This CDR3 is CASSPGAGVGSYEQYF. The CDR3 DNA follows: TGCGCCAGCAGCCCCGGAGCGGGGGTGGGCTCCTACGAGCAGTACTTC.

The chain recombines TRBV7-9 with TRBJ1-1; weak D call: TRBD1 (5 bases). Deletions cut 2 bases from V and 1 base from J, with 17 bases between. Germline V gene data show CDR1 as SEHNR and CDR2 as FQNEAQ (reference sequence). The CDR3 length is 17 residues. The CDR3: CASSLSGYAGGNTEAFF. The CDR3 DNA reads TGTGCCAGCAGCTTAAGTGGCTATGCCGGGGGGAACACTGAAGCTTTCTTT.

A note on this clone: The identical CDR3 is also encoded by other nucleotide sequences in the sample. V usage is TRBV18 and J usage is TRBJ2-7; TRBD1 agrees at 8 bases. Trimming at V came to 3 bases and at J to 3 bases, leaving 4 bases not matched to a gene. Looked up from germline, CDR1 is KGHSH and CDR2 is LQKENI. CDR3 size: 14 residues. The CDR3 spells CASSPPGQDYEQYF. CDR3 in DNA: TGTGCCAGCTCACCTCCGGGACAGGACTACGAGCAGTACTTC.

The chain couples TRBV27 to TRBJ2-7; 8 positions match TRBD2. Per the germline V gene, CDR1 is MNHEY and CDR2 is SMNVEV (reference sequence). Trimming took 5 bases from V and 4 from J; bases not matched to a gene: 10. This CDR3 region has 15 residues. CDR3 in amino acids: CASSPRPGLVYEQYF. The CDR3 coding sequence is TGTGCCAGCAGTCCCCGCCCGGGACTAGTTTACGAGCAGTACTTC.

With regard to this clone: Other DNA sequences in the sample encode the same CDR3. V gene TRBV18 combines with J gene TRBJ2-7; D call uncertain. Between the trimmed V and J ends, which lost 2 bases and 4 bases, there was a span of 6 bases. This CDR3 contains 12 residues. Germline V gene sequence: CDR1 KGHSH, CDR2 LQKENI. CDR3 nucleotides: TGTGCCAGCTCACCAAGGATATACGAGCAGTACTTC. Its translation: CASSPRIYEQYF.

On this clone itself: The sample has other DNA sequences that encode this CDR3 too. The V gene is TRBV5-1, the J gene TRBJ2-5, with 7 bases matching TRBD1. There are 14 residues in the CDR3. Unmatched junction bases numbered 3, after V lost 0 bases and J lost 4 bases. Germline assignment: CDR1 SGHRS and CDR2 YFSETQ. The CDR3 sequence: CASSLGQGVETQYF. DNA for the CDR3: TGCGCCAGCAGCTTGGGACAGGGCGTAGAGACCCAGTACTTC.

The CDR3 bases are TGTGCCAGCAATACAGAGATCTACCAAATGAACACTGAAGCTTTCTTT. This encodes CASNTEIYQMNTEAFF. The chain recombines TRBV6-6 with TRBJ1-1, with D uncertain. Germline loops: CDR1 MNHNY, CDR2 SVGAGI (reference sequence). Trimming took 7 bases from V and 0 from J, leaving 18 bases between them. CDR3 length: 16 amino acids.

V is TRBV5-1 and J is TRBJ1-4, with D possibly being TRBD1 (5 bases). CDR1 SGHRS and CDR2 YFSETQ come from the germline V gene. V was trimmed by 5 bases and J by 2 bases, leaving 10 bases between them. The CDR3 has 14 residues. The CDR3 is CASRLGGTNEKLFF. The CDR3 bases are TGCGCCAGCAGACTCGGGGGTACTAATGAAAAACTGTTTTTT.

This chain uses TRBV14 with TRBJ2-3; the match to TRBD2 covers 7 bases. From germline, CDR1 is SGHDN and CDR2 FVKESK. The ends lost 5 bases at V and 6 bases at J; junction bases unmatched: 11. CDR3 length equals 15 residues. DNA of the CDR3: TGTGCCAGCAGCTCGGAAGCGGGAATGCGGGATACGCAGTATTTT. This translates into CASSSEAGMRDTQYF.

The rearrangement joins TRBV2 to TRBJ2-2, with D possibly TRBD2 on 7 matching bases. Germline V gives CDR1 SNHLY, CDR2 FYNNEI. V was shortened by 5 bases and J by 0 bases, with 13 bases between the two germline ends. The length of the CDR3 is 16 residues. This CDR3 is CASSPTGGANTGELFF. CDR3 coding DNA: TGTGCCAGCAGTCCGACGGGGGGCGCGAACACCGGGGAGCTGTTTTTT.

In nucleotides, the CDR3 is TGTGCCAGCAGTCCAGGACTAGCGGGGGTCCTGATGGGCTACGAGCAGTACTTC. This encodes CASSPGLAGVLMGYEQYF. The V and J genes are TRBV28 and TRBJ2-7, with 13 nucleotides matching TRBD2. CDR3 size: 18 residues. Looked up from germline, CDR1 is MDHEN and CDR2 is SYDVKM. V lost 5 bases to trimming and J lost 3 bases; unmatched junction nucleotides: 13.

The chain employs TRBV28 and TRBJ1-5; TRBD1 aligns across 10 bases. The CDR3 loop spans 15 amino acids. Looked up from germline, CDR1 is MDHEN and CDR2 is SYDVKM. The J segment lost 2 bases and the V segment lost 6 bases, leaving 4 bases of the junction unmatched. The CDR3 protein is CASSKTGGGNQPQHF. In DNA form, the CDR3 reads TGTGCCAGCAGCAAGACAGGGGGCGGCAATCAGCCCCAGCATTTT. The full variable domain, its missing parts supplied by reference TRBV28 and TRBJ1-5, is DVKVTQSSRYLVKRTGEKVFLECVQDMDHENMFWYRQDPGLGLRLIYFSYDVKMKEKGDIPEGYSVSREKKERFSLILESASTNQTSMYLCASSKTGGGNQPQHFGDGTRLSIL.

A single count supports this clone. The rearrangement joins TRBV7-9 to TRBJ2-5, with D possibly matching TRBD2 (7 bases). Trimming stripped 7 bases from V and 2 bases from J, with 20 bases between. The CDR3 contains 16 residues. CDR1 is SEHNR and CDR2 is FQNEAQ in the germline V gene (reference sequence). CDR3: CASTQGGGVKQETQYF. The CDR3 nucleotides read TGTGCCAGCACCCAGGGAGGGGGGGTCAAGCAAGAGACCCAGTACTTC.

The chain links TRBV18 to TRBJ2-7, with D perhaps matching TRBD2 (5 bases). Trimming pared 2 bases from V and 2 bases from J, leaving 13 bases between. CDR3 length: 15 residues. Looked up from germline, CDR1 is KGHSH and CDR2 is LQKENI. The CDR3 here is CASSPGPSGTYEQYF. CDR3 sequence (DNA): TGTGCCAGCTCACCAGGCCCATCGGGAACCTACGAGCAGTACTTC.

The rearrangement uses TRBV30 and TRBJ1-6; D possibly corresponds to TRBD1 (6 bases). The V gene's germline CDR1 is GTSNPN and CDR2 SVGIG (reference sequence). Trimming left V 2 bases short and J 3 bases short, with 17 bases between. CDR3 length: 17 residues. CDR3 amino acids: CAWSPYAGQDYNSPLHF. The DNA of the CDR3 is TGTGCCTGGAGTCCCTACGCGGGACAAGACTATAATTCACCCCTCCACTTT.

The V and J genes are TRBV6-6 and TRBJ1-5, with 9 nucleotides matching TRBD1. The CDR3 consists of 14 residues. Germline CDR1 is MNHNY and CDR2 is SVGAGI (reference sequence). V dropped 5 bases and J dropped 5; count of bases not matched to a gene: 4. The CDR3 is CASSPRTGDQPQHF. CDR3 DNA sequence: TGTGCCAGCAGTCCACGGACAGGGGATCAGCCCCAGCATTTT.

The chain links TRBV6-5 to TRBJ1-6, with D uncertain. CDR1 and CDR2 (germline): MNHEY, SVGAGI. This CDR3 is 13 amino acids long. V lost 6 bases, J lost 5 bases, and 8 bases lay in between. CDR3 loop: CASRDDNNSPLHF. DNA of the CDR3: TGTGCCAGCAGGGACGATAATAATTCACCCCTCCACTTT.

As for this clone: Other DNA variants within this sample encode the same CDR3. The chain is built from TRBV27 and TRBJ2-7, with 9 bases aligning to TRBD1. The CDR3 has 15 amino acids. The V and J ends lost 2 bases and 2 bases, in that order; junction bases with no gene match: 4. Germline V gives CDR1 MNHEY, CDR2 SMNVEV (reference sequence). CDR3 DNA sequence: TGTGCCAGCAGTTTAACCGGGACAGGGACCTACGAGCAGTACTTC. This sequence encodes CASSLTGTGTYEQYF.

The V gene is TRBV4-1, the J gene TRBJ1-6, with a weak D call TRBD1 (5 bases). CDR3 length: 16 residues. Germline V gene data show CDR1 as MGHRA and CDR2 as YSYEKL. Trimming took 2 bases from V and 5 from J, leaving 13 bases between them. In nucleotides, the CDR3 is TGCGCCAGCAGCCAATACTCGACAGTTAATAATTCACCCCTCCACTTT. This gives the protein CASSQYSTVNNSPLHF.

This chain joins TRBV9 and TRBJ1-2; D might be TRBD1 (5 bases). Germline values: CDR1 SGDLS, CDR2 YYNGEE. Deletions cut 0 bases from V and 1 base from J, with 19 bases between. This CDR3 is built from 18 residues. CDR3 nucleotides: TGTGCCAGCAGCGTAGTAGACATTACAGGAAACCATAACTATGGCTACACCTTC. This translates into CASSVVDITGNHNYGYTF.

The rearrangement joins TRBV5-4 to TRBJ1-6; tentatively, D is TRBD1 (5 bases). The V end lost 4 bases, the J end lost 3 bases, and 8 bases lay between the germline ends. There are 14 residues in the CDR3. Germline CDR1 reads SGHNT; CDR2 reads YYREEE (reference sequence). DNA for the CDR3: TGTGCCAGCAGCCAGGACAACTATAATTCACCCCTCCACTTT. It translates to CASSQDNYNSPLHF.

The rearrangement links TRBV6-5 to TRBJ2-1, with D possibly matching TRBD2 (6 bases). The germline V gene has CDR1 MNHEY and CDR2 SVGAGI. V was pared by 1 base and J by 5 bases, with 12 bases between. This CDR3 is built from 15 residues. The CDR3 bases are TGTGCCAGCAGTTACTGGGGGGAGAGTCACAATGAGCAGTTCTTC. Its translation is CASSYWGESHNEQFF.